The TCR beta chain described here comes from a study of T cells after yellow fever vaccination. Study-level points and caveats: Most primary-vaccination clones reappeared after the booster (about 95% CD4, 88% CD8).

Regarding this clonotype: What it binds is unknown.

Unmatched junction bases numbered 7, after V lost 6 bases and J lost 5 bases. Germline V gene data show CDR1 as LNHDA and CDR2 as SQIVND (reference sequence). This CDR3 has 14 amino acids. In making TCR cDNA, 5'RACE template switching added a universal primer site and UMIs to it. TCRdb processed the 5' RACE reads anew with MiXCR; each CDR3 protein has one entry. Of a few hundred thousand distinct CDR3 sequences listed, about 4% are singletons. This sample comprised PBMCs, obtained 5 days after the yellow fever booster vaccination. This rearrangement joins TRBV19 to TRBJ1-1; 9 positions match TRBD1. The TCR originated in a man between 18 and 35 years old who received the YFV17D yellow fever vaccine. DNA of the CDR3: TGTGCCAGTAGACGGACAGGGGAAAGGACTGAAGCTTTCTTT. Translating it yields CASRRTGERTEAFF.